This T cell receptor beta chain was sequenced for a study of T cells in Graves' hyperthyroidism and ophthalmopathy. V was cut by 1 base and J by 1 base, with 7 bases left in between. CDR1 SGHVS and CDR2 FQNEAQ come from the germline V gene. The CDR3 covers 14 residues. This clonotype was seen only a few times. Amplified TCR beta CDR3 regions derived from RNA transcripts. Using the HTBI primer set, a first-round RT-PCR was run on the TCR CDR3. From the multiplex PCR reads, TCRdb called clonotypes with MiXCR, one entry per CDR3 protein. The sample comprises 660,000 or so distinct CDR3 sequences, 45% of which are singletons, and under 8.5% rests with the top ten.

The V call is TRBV7-8, the J call TRBJ2-5, with D hard to call. This TCR was sampled from an adult man with Graves' disease, either hyperthyroidism or ophthalmopathy (not recorded which). Material: peripheral blood or thyroid tissue (not recorded which). CDR3 coding DNA: TGTGCCAGCAGCTTAGAATTTATCCAAGAGACCCAGTACTTC. It is translated as CASSLEFIQETQYF.